The TCR beta chain under discussion was sequenced for a study of blood T cell repertoires in COVID-19. Data came from immunoSEQ multiplex PCR; TCRdb stores just in-frame clones and leaves some out. The table records under 200,000 clones, 70% to 90% of them present only once. The CDR3 consists of 15 residues. J lost 6 bases, V lost 4 bases, and 5 bases had no gene match. CDR1 SGDLS and CDR2 YYNGEE come from the germline V gene. The sequence derives from a man in his forties or fifties with acute or convalescent COVID-19. Sequenced input: peripheral blood. The V and J genes are TRBV9 and TRBJ2-2; TRBD1 agrees at 11 bases. The CDR3 loop reads CASSRTGGLAGELFF. Written as DNA, the CDR3 is TGTGCCAGCAGCCGGACAGGGGGCTTGGCCGGGGAGCTGTTTTTT.